The rows below give T cell receptor beta chains drawn from one sample of a study of radiotherapy plus CTLA-4 blockade in lung cancer. Using immunoSEQ multiplex PCR, the repertoire was profiled, and TCRdb retains in-frame clones only, with some absent. The table records roughly 51,000 clones, 75% to 90% of them present only once. This specimen consisted of peripheral blood, obtained from a patient treated with radiotherapy plus ipilimumab. Receptors originate from a human donor with non-small cell lung cancer that progressed on radiotherapy plus ipilimumab. Some clones in this sample may be carry-over from other donors' samples. Each CDR3 is given with its conserved first and last residue. D genes are given only for firm matches. Clone sizes are given selectively: once, few, many, or a class where the clone is expanded.

d_call j_call v_call clone_size cdr3_nt cdr3_aa
. TRBJ1-1 TRBV5-1 . TGCGCCAGCAGCTTGGGGGTAGGACAGATCACTGAAGCTTTCTTT CASSLGVGQITEAFF
TRBD1 TRBJ1-1 TRBV9 . TGTGCCAGCAGCAGAGATCCAGTCGGGACAGGGAGGGAAGCTTTCTTT CASSRDPVGTGREAFF
. TRBJ1-2 TRBV7-2 . TGTGCCAGCAGCTTAGCGCTAATGCAGGTTGGTGGCTACACCTTC CASSLALMQVGGYTF
. TRBJ1-2 TRBV7-3 . TGTGCCAGCAGCCGACAACCTAACTATGGCTACACCTTC CASSRQPNYGYTF
. TRBJ2-3 TRBV18 . TGTGCCAGCTCACCGGGCCCTAGCACAGATACGCAGTATTTT CASSPGPSTDTQYF
TRBD1 TRBJ1-1 TRBV5-6 few TGTGCCAGCAGCTTTGGGACAGGGGGCACTGAAGCTTTCTTT CASSFGTGGTEAFF
TRBD1 TRBJ1-5 TRBV27 . TGTGCCAGCAGGGACACACAGGGGGCAAATCAGCCCCAGCATTTT CASRDTQGANQPQHF
. TRBJ2-6 TRBV10-3 . TGTGCCATCAGTGCAGACAGTCCTCAGAGCTCTGGGGCCAACGTCCTGACTTTC CAISADSPQSSGANVLTF
. TRBJ1-4 TRBV1 few TGCACCAGCAGCCAGCCTAACAGGGCGAGGGGGGAAAAACTGTTTTTT CTSSQPNRARGEKLFF
. TRBJ2-7 TRBV5-1 . TGCGCCAGCAGCTTGGCCTTGGACAGCGCTTCCCCCTACGAGCAGTACTTC CASSLALDSASPYEQYF
TRBD2 TRBJ2-7 TRBV5-1 few TGCGCCAGCAGCTTCTTAGCGGGAGGGACCTACGAGCAGTACTTC CASSFLAGGTYEQYF
. TRBJ1-4 TRBV6-5 . TGTGCCAGCAGTTATCACCAGGTTGCAACTAATGAAAAACTGTTTTTT CASSYHQVATNEKLFF
TRBD2 TRBJ2-1 TRBV7-9 . TGTGCCAGCAGCTTAACTAGCGGGTATAGTGAGCAGTTCTTC CASSLTSGYSEQFF
. TRBJ1-6 TRBV27 . TGTGCCAGCAGTTCCCGACCCAATCAGGGTTCACCCCTCCACTTT CASSSRPNQGSPLHF
TRBD2 TRBJ2-7 TRBV5-1 . TGCGCCAGCAGCTTGGTACTAGCGTCTGCCGAGCAGTACTTC CASSLVLASAEQYF
TRBD2 TRBJ2-1 TRBV6-1 . TGTGCCAGCAGTGACGGGCTAGCGGGAGCCAATGAGCAGTTCTTC CASSDGLAGANEQFF
TRBD1 TRBJ1-2 TRBV6-1 . TGTGCCAGCAGTGGGAGGGACAGTGTTTATCTTCCTAACTATGGCTACACCTTC CASSGRDSVYLPNYGYTF
. TRBJ1-2 TRBV5-1 few TGCGCCAGCAGCTTGGCCGAGGGTAACTATGGCTACACCTTC CASSLAEGNYGYTF
TRBD1 TRBJ2-3 TRBV10-3 . TGTGCCATCAGTGCCTTGACAGGGGGAGATACGCAGTATTTT CAISALTGGDTQYF
TRBD2 TRBJ2-1 TRBV6-1 . TGTGCCAGCATTAGGACTAGCGGGGCCACCAATGAGCAGTTCTTC CASIRTSGATNEQFF
. TRBJ2-4 TRBV7-8 . TGTGCCAGCAGCTTACCTGACAGGGACTTAGCCAAAAACATTCAGTACTTC CASSLPDRDLAKNIQYF
. TRBJ2-7 TRBV4-3 . TGCGCCAGCAGCCAAGATTTGACACATACCTACGAGCAGTACTTC CASSQDLTHTYEQYF
. TRBJ2-7 TRBV5-5 . TGTGCCAGCAGCTTGTCGCAGGGGAGCGTCTACGAGCAGTACTTC CASSLSQGSVYEQYF
TRBD1 TRBJ2-7 TRBV7-2 few TGTGCCAGCAGCAAAGGACAGGAGCCCTACGAGCAGTACTTC CASSKGQEPYEQYF
TRBD2 TRBJ2-2 TRBV2 . TGTGCCAGCAGTTTAGCGGGGGGGCTTCTCACCGGGGAGCTGTTTTTT CASSLAGGLLTGELFF
TRBD1 TRBJ2-7 TRBV19 . TGTGCCAGTAGTCCATACGGGACAGGATTTGCCTACGAGCAGTACTTC CASSPYGTGFAYEQYF
. TRBJ1-2 TRBV9 . TGTGCCAGCAGCCCCCGCGGGACCTATGGCTACACCTTC CASSPRGTYGYTF
. TRBJ2-3 TRBV30 . TGTGCCTGGAGAGGATCGGGGGGCCGGGGGCTGACGCAGTATTTT CAWRGSGGRGLTQYF
. TRBJ2-1 TRBV9 . TGTGCCAGCAGCGCAACAGGGCTTTACAATGAGCAGTTCTTC CASSATGLYNEQFF
TRBD2 TRBJ2-1 TRBV19 once TGTGCCAGTAGTATCCGGCGGGAGCATGAGCAGTTCTTC CASSIRREHEQFF
. TRBJ1-4 TRBV10-1 . TGCGCCAGCAGTGAGTCGGCAGGGACTTATGAAAAACTGTTTTTT CASSESAGTYEKLFF
TRBD2 TRBJ2-7 TRBV6-5 . TGTGCCAGCAGCGGGACTAGCGGTATCTACGAGCAGTACTTC CASSGTSGIYEQYF
. TRBJ2-5 TRBV29-1 . TGCAGCGTACCTATGACAGGAAGGGAGACCCAGTACTTC CSVPMTGRETQYF
. TRBJ2-3 TRBV4-3 . TGCGCCAGCAGCCAAGAGAGTGGAGATACGCAGTATTTT CASSQESGDTQYF
TRBD2 TRBJ2-2 TRBV5-1 . TGCGCCAGCAGCGTCGGACTAGTCTCTTCCGGGGAGCTGTTTTTT CASSVGLVSSGELFF
TRBD1 TRBJ2-5 TRBV4-1 . TGCGCCAGCAGCGCGGGACAGGGGGTCCAAGAGACCCAGTACTTC CASSAGQGVQETQYF
TRBD1 TRBJ1-1 TRBV10-3 . TGTGCCATCAGCAAGGGACAGGGTAATATTGAAGCTTTCTTT CAISKGQGNIEAFF
. TRBJ2-2 TRBV16 . TGTGCCAGCAGCCAATCGGTAGGAGCCTATTCCGGGGAGCTGTTTTTT CASSQSVGAYSGELFF
TRBD2 TRBJ2-7 TRBV11-1 . TGTGCCAGCAGCTTATCCGGGACTAGCGGGGTTCCTGTCTCCTACGAGCAGTACTTC CASSLSGTSGVPVSYEQYF
TRBD2 TRBJ2-4 TRBV27 . TGTGCCAGCAGTCCCCCCGGGAGCGGGGGTTTAGCCAAAAACATTCAGTACTTC CASSPPGSGGLAKNIQYF
TRBD1 TRBJ1-5 TRBV5-6 . TGTGCCAGCGGCAGGACAGGGAATCAGCCCCAGCATTTT CASGRTGNQPQHF
. TRBJ2-1 TRBV28 . TGTGCCAGCAGCCCTACGACGGGAGAGTACAATGAGCAGTTCTTC CASSPTTGEYNEQFF
. TRBJ2-7 TRBV2 . TGTGCCAGTCCGGACAGCTACGAGCAGTACTTC CASPDSYEQYF
. TRBJ1-4 TRBV29-1 . TGCAGCGTTGAATCCATACATGGCGTCCAGGGAAAACTGTTTTTT CSVESIHGVQGKLFF
TRBD1 TRBJ1-2 TRBV25-1 few TGTGCCAGCAGTCACAGGGGATATCGTGGCTACACCTTC CASSHRGYRGYTF
TRBD2 TRBJ2-3 TRBV18 . TGTGCCAGCTCAGTAACTAGCGGGGATACGCAGTATTTT CASSVTSGDTQYF
TRBD1 TRBJ2-6 TRBV19 . TGTGCCAGTAGCCAGGGGGCGGGCGGGGCCAACGTCCTGACTTTC CASSQGAGGANVLTF
. TRBJ2-1 TRBV7-8 . TGTGCCAGCAGACCCCCCGTTACAGGCGCTGAGCAGTTCTTC CASRPPVTGAEQFF